Listed below are T cell receptor beta chains from one sample, sequenced in a study of identical twins. MiXCR, applied by TCRdb to the 5' RACE reads, yields one record per CDR3 protein. The table lists 1,800,000 or so distinct CDR3 sequences, about 32% of them singletons. Material for sequencing was cord blood. These receptors came from a newborn girl in good health. Both conserved end residues are part of each CDR3. Each record gives: clone size, V gene, J gene, D gene, CDR3 protein, CDR3 DNA. The D gene is left open where the match is weak. Rows may omit the clone size; those that give it use once, few, many or a size class.

clone size: -
V gene: TRBV12-3/TRBV12-4
J gene: TRBJ1-2
D gene: -
CDR3 protein: CASRPGAGSGYTF
CDR3 DNA: TGTGCCAGCAGGCCAGGGGCAGGGTCTGGCTACACCTTC

clone size: -
V gene: TRBV20-1
J gene: TRBJ2-1
D gene: TRBD2
CDR3 protein: CSARVETGLALSNEQFF
CDR3 DNA: TGCAGTGCTAGAGTTGAAACGGGACTAGCCCTTTCGAATGAGCAGTTCTTC

clone size: many
V gene: TRBV12-3/TRBV12-4
J gene: TRBJ2-3
D gene: -
CDR3 protein: CASSRRDTDTQYF
CDR3 DNA: TGTGCCAGCAGTAGACGGGACACCGATACGCAGTATTTT

clone size: few
V gene: TRBV20-1
J gene: TRBJ2-1
D gene: -
CDR3 protein: CSVQDLLGGDLNEQFF
CDR3 DNA: TGCAGTGTTCAAGACCTCCTCGGCGGGGATCTCAATGAGCAGTTCTTC

clone size: many
V gene: TRBV12-3/TRBV12-4
J gene: TRBJ2-1
D gene: TRBD1
CDR3 protein: CASSLEDREWDEQFF
CDR3 DNA: TGTGCCAGCAGTTTAGAGGACAGGGAATGGGATGAGCAGTTCTTC

clone size: -
V gene: TRBV4-1
J gene: TRBJ1-5
D gene: -
CDR3 protein: CASSQVWQGNQPQHF
CDR3 DNA: TGCGCCAGCAGCCAAGTGTGGCAGGGCAATCAGCCCCAGCATTTT

clone size: -
V gene: TRBV20-1
J gene: TRBJ2-3
D gene: -
CDR3 protein: CSARDTDPSTQYF
CDR3 DNA: TGCAGTGCTAGAGATACGGATCCAAGTACGCAGTATTTT

clone size: many
V gene: TRBV6-2/TRBV6-3
J gene: TRBJ1-2
D gene: -
CDR3 protein: CASSYQLDRLNYGYTF
CDR3 DNA: TGTGCCAGCAGTTACCAACTCGACCGGCTTAACTATGGCTACACCTTC

clone size: -
V gene: TRBV4-1
J gene: TRBJ1-1
D gene: TRBD1
CDR3 protein: CASSQVTGVTEAFF
CDR3 DNA: TGCGCCAGCAGCCAAGTTACAGGGGTCACTGAAGCTTTCTTT

clone size: -
V gene: TRBV11-2
J gene: TRBJ2-7
D gene: TRBD2
CDR3 protein: CASRNPGLAGEQYF
CDR3 DNA: TGTGCCAGCAGAAACCCGGGTCTAGCGGGAGAGCAGTACTTC

clone size: -
V gene: TRBV20-1
J gene: TRBJ1-2
D gene: -
CDR3 protein: CSASLSGLANYGYTF
CDR3 DNA: TGCAGTGCTAGCCTTTCAGGTTTAGCTAACTATGGCTACACCTTC

clone size: -
V gene: TRBV20-1
J gene: TRBJ1-1
D gene: TRBD1
CDR3 protein: CSARDVKGQTADTEAFF
CDR3 DNA: TGCAGTGCTAGAGATGTTAAGGGACAGACCGCAGACACTGAAGCTTTCTTT

clone size: -
V gene: TRBV12-3/TRBV12-4
J gene: TRBJ2-4
D gene: TRBD2
CDR3 protein: CASSPPNGLAGVNGIQYF
CDR3 DNA: TGTGCCAGCAGTCCCCCGAACGGACTAGCGGGGGTTAATGGCATTCAGTACTTC

clone size: -
V gene: TRBV5-1
J gene: TRBJ2-7
D gene: TRBD1
CDR3 protein: CASSLNPGQGTYEQYF
CDR3 DNA: TGCGCCAGCAGCCTGAATCCGGGACAGGGAACGTACGAGCAGTACTTC

clone size: few
V gene: TRBV6-5
J gene: TRBJ2-1
D gene: TRBD2
CDR3 protein: CASSYSAGAGSNEQFF
CDR3 DNA: TGTGCCAGCAGTTACTCAGCGGGAGCGGGGTCCAATGAGCAGTTCTTC

clone size: -
V gene: TRBV28
J gene: TRBJ1-1
D gene: -
CDR3 protein: CASSLGDEAFF
CDR3 DNA: TGTGCCAGCAGTTTAGGGGATGAAGCTTTCTTT

clone size: -
V gene: TRBV21-1
J gene: TRBJ1-4
D gene: -
CDR3 protein: CASTSEQGAGKLFF
CDR3 DNA: TGTGCCAGCACATCGGAACAGGGGGCCGGAAAACTGTTTTTT

clone size: many
V gene: TRBV11-2
J gene: TRBJ1-4
D gene: -
CDR3 protein: CASSHTEKLFF
CDR3 DNA: TGTGCCAGCAGCCACACTGAAAAACTGTTTTTT

clone size: -
V gene: TRBV7-2
J gene: TRBJ2-7
D gene: TRBD2
CDR3 protein: CASSLVGTSAYNEQYF
CDR3 DNA: TGTGCCAGCAGCTTAGTTGGGACTAGCGCCTACAATGAGCAGTACTTC

clone size: -
V gene: TRBV5-1
J gene: TRBJ2-7
D gene: -
CDR3 protein: CASSLDLAITYEQYF
CDR3 DNA: TGCGCCAGCAGCTTGGATCTGGCTATAACTTACGAGCAGTACTTC

clone size: few
V gene: TRBV27
J gene: TRBJ1-2
D gene: TRBD1
CDR3 protein: CASSPTGWYGYTF
CDR3 DNA: TGTGCCAGCAGTCCGACAGGGTGGTATGGCTACACCTTC

clone size: many
V gene: TRBV27
J gene: TRBJ1-2
D gene: -
CDR3 protein: CASSPRYGYTF
CDR3 DNA: TGTGCCAGCAGTCCCCGCTATGGCTACACCTTC

clone size: -
V gene: TRBV7-9
J gene: TRBJ1-1
D gene: -
CDR3 protein: CASSLGAGGRYTEAFF
CDR3 DNA: TGTGCCAGCAGCTTGGGGGCCGGCGGCCGATACACTGAAGCTTTCTTT

clone size: -
V gene: TRBV27
J gene: TRBJ2-3
D gene: -
CDR3 protein: CASSQGLWRGVDTQYF
CDR3 DNA: TGTGCCAGCAGTCAGGGACTTTGGAGAGGGGTGGATACGCAGTATTTT

clone size: -
V gene: TRBV10-3
J gene: TRBJ2-1
D gene: TRBD2
CDR3 protein: CAISGLAGLNEQFF
CDR3 DNA: TGTGCCATATCCGGACTAGCGGGGTTGAATGAGCAGTTCTTC

clone size: -
V gene: TRBV3-1
J gene: TRBJ2-1
D gene: TRBD2
CDR3 protein: CASSQGASGRAGQFF
CDR3 DNA: TGTGCCAGCAGCCAAGGGGCTAGCGGGAGGGCCGGGCAGTTCTTC

clone size: -
V gene: TRBV10-2
J gene: TRBJ2-2
D gene: TRBD2
CDR3 protein: CASRRLARRTGELFF
CDR3 DNA: TGCGCCAGCAGGCGACTAGCGCGCCGGACCGGGGAGCTGTTTTTT

clone size: few
V gene: TRBV21-1
J gene: TRBJ1-5
D gene: -
CDR3 protein: CATLNQPQHF
CDR3 DNA: TGTGCCACCCTCAATCAGCCCCAGCATTTT

clone size: few
V gene: TRBV20-1
J gene: TRBJ2-7
D gene: TRBD2
CDR3 protein: CSASPAGDYNKQYF
CDR3 DNA: TGCAGTGCTAGCCCAGCGGGAGATTACAATAAGCAGTACTTC

clone size: few
V gene: TRBV6-2/TRBV6-3
J gene: TRBJ2-7
D gene: -
CDR3 protein: CASSFGTHLSGPYEQYF
CDR3 DNA: TGTGCCAGCAGTTTCGGGACTCACTTAAGCGGCCCCTACGAGCAGTACTTC

clone size: many
V gene: TRBV7-8
J gene: TRBJ2-1
D gene: TRBD2
CDR3 protein: CASSLVLLAGVNEQFF
CDR3 DNA: TGTGCCAGCAGCTTAGTCCTCCTAGCGGGAGTCAATGAGCAGTTCTTC

clone size: few
V gene: TRBV20-1
J gene: TRBJ2-1
D gene: -
CDR3 protein: CSARAEWQFF
CDR3 DNA: TGCAGTGCTAGGGCCGAGTGGCAGTTCTTC

clone size: few
V gene: TRBV12-3/TRBV12-4
J gene: TRBJ2-1
D gene: TRBD2
CDR3 protein: CASSTSGRRYNEQFF
CDR3 DNA: TGTGCCAGCTCGACTAGCGGGAGACGATACAATGAGCAGTTCTTC

clone size: -
V gene: TRBV20-1
J gene: TRBJ2-7
D gene: -
CDR3 protein: CSATPTIQYEQYF
CDR3 DNA: TGCAGTGCCACTCCGACTATCCAATACGAGCAGTACTTC

clone size: few
V gene: TRBV7-2
J gene: TRBJ1-1
D gene: -
CDR3 protein: CASSLVWRDTEAFF
CDR3 DNA: TGTGCCAGCAGCTTAGTTTGGCGGGACACTGAAGCTTTCTTT

clone size: -
V gene: TRBV20-1
J gene: TRBJ2-4
D gene: -
CDR3 protein: CSARGGAGVKNIQYF
CDR3 DNA: TGCAGTGCTAGAGGGGGGGCCGGGGTCAAAAACATTCAGTACTTC

clone size: few
V gene: TRBV5-1
J gene: TRBJ1-1
D gene: -
CDR3 protein: CASSFTGKDTEAFF
CDR3 DNA: TGCGCCAGCAGCTTCACAGGAAAGGACACTGAAGCTTTCTTT

clone size: few
V gene: TRBV13
J gene: TRBJ2-5
D gene: -
CDR3 protein: CASSLGTSETQYF
CDR3 DNA: TGTGCCAGCAGCTTAGGGACTAGTGAGACCCAGTACTTC

clone size: -
V gene: TRBV11-2
J gene: TRBJ2-1
D gene: TRBD2
CDR3 protein: CASSLKRERMGNEQFF
CDR3 DNA: TGTGCCAGCAGCTTAAAGCGGGAGAGAATGGGCAATGAGCAGTTCTTC

clone size: few
V gene: TRBV24-1
J gene: TRBJ2-1
D gene: -
CDR3 protein: CATSDPNRDNEQFF
CDR3 DNA: TGTGCCACCAGTGACCCGAACAGGGACAATGAGCAGTTCTTC

clone size: few
V gene: TRBV2
J gene: TRBJ1-1
D gene: -
CDR3 protein: CASTLLGVSMAFF
CDR3 DNA: TGTGCCAGCACCCTCCTCGGGGTCTCTATGGCTTTCTTT

clone size: -
V gene: TRBV20-1
J gene: TRBJ2-1
D gene: -
CDR3 protein: CSARLFATGRDEQFF
CDR3 DNA: TGCAGTGCTAGGCTCTTTGCTACAGGACGGGATGAGCAGTTCTTC